One sample yielded the 22 T cell receptor beta chains listed below, sequenced in a study of shared clonotypes between healthy human individuals. Produced via immunoSEQ multiplex PCR; TCRdb's table is partial and in-frame only. Of 2 million to 2.5 million clones listed, 90% to 95% are singletons. As defined, naive CD8 cells were CD45RO-negative and positively selected for CCR7, with terminally differentiated effector memory CD45RA+ cells excluded. The sequencing input was naive CD8+ T cells from PBMCs. Receptors were obtained from a man younger than 30 in good health. Some clones in this sample may be carry-over from other donors' samples.

As DNA, the CDR3 is TGTGCCAGCAGTGAAGCTCCGGGACAGCTAGAAGCTTTCTTT. Its translation: CASSEAPGQLEAFF. J is TRBJ1-1 and V is TRBV6-1, with 7 bases fitting TRBD1. CDR1 and CDR2 from the germline V gene are MNHNS and SASEGT. V shed 0 bases, J shed 8 bases, and the junction held 6 bases outside the gene matches. The CDR3 contains 14 residues.

This clone showed up just once. This sequence joins TRBV7-9 and TRBJ1-1, with D possibly matching TRBD1 (5 bases). The CDR3 consists of 15 residues. Trimming left V 0 bases short and J 3 bases short, with 11 bases between. Germline CDR1 is SEHNR and CDR2 is FQNEAQ (reference sequence). CDR3: CASSLAFMGDTEAFF. The CDR3 bases are TGTGCCAGCAGCTTAGCTTTTATGGGGGACACTGAAGCTTTCTTT.

The genes are TRBV4-2 and TRBJ2-2, with 8 bases identical to TRBD2. This CDR3 region has 16 residues. V shed 0 bases and J 4 bases; nucleotides not matched to a gene: 4. Germline V gene lookup returns CDR1 LGHNA and CDR2 YNFKEQ. CDR3 amino acids: CASSQEAGEGTGELFF. The CDR3 region has the DNA TGTGCCAGCAGCCAAGAAGCGGGAGAGGGCACCGGGGAGCTGTTTTTT.

The chain recombines TRBV27 with TRBJ2-2, with 8 bases identical to TRBD2. The germline gives CDR1 MNHEY, CDR2 SMNVEV (reference sequence). J lost 4 bases, V lost 5 bases, and 12 bases had no gene match. This CDR3 contains 17 residues. Here the CDR3 DNA reads TGTGCCAGCAGTCCCATTGGTGCGGGGGGCAGCACCGGGGAGCTGTTTTTT. It is translated as CASSPIGAGGSTGELFF.

V gene TRBV7-9 combines with J gene TRBJ2-5; possibly TRBD1 or TRBD2 for D (5 bases each). CDR3 size: 15 residues. Germline V gene sequence: CDR1 SEHNR, CDR2 FQNEAQ (reference sequence). The germline V and J ends were trimmed by 3 bases and 5 bases, with 16 bases remaining between them. CDR3 sequence reads: CASSFRDASRETQYF. In nucleotides, the CDR3 is TGTGCCAGCAGCTTTCGGGACGCCTCCAGGGAGACCCAGTACTTC.

J is TRBJ2-3 and V is TRBV2; 8 bases agree with TRBD2. Trimming took 10 bases from V and 5 from J; bases not matched to a gene: 5. The CDR3 runs to 12 residues. CDR1 and CDR2 from the germline V gene are SNHLY and FYNNEI. For the CDR3, the DNA is TGTGCCAAGGGGCTAGCGGGAGATACGCAGTATTTT. It specifies CAKGLAGDTQYF.

This clone was observed once. The chain couples TRBV28 to TRBJ2-3, with a weak D call TRBD2 (5 bases). In germline, CDR1 is MDHEN, CDR2 SYDVKM. V lost 6 bases and J 1 base, leaving 11 bases between the germline ends. This CDR3 has 14 residues. The CDR3 here is CASREGLRTDTQYF. CDR3 sequence (DNA): TGTGCCAGCAGAGAAGGACTGCGCACAGATACGCAGTATTTT. Looking up the rest from reference TRBV28 and TRBJ2-3 gives the full variable domain: DVKVTQSSRYLVKRTGEKVFLECVQDMDHENMFWYRQDPGLGLRLIYFSYDVKMKEKGDIPEGYSVSREKKERFSLILESASTNQTSMYLCASREGLRTDTQYFGPGTRLTVL.

This clone was recorded a few times. V gene TRBV6-1 combines with J gene TRBJ1-5; TRBD1 is a possible D gene (5 bases). V was cut by 6 bases and J by 0 bases, with 9 bases left in between. Germline V lookup: CDR1 MNHNS, CDR2 SASEGT. The CDR3 is 14 residues long. The CDR3 DNA is TGTGCCAGCAGACAGGACATTAGCAATCAGCCCCAGCATTTT. Protein product: CASRQDISNQPQHF.

This clone showed up just a few times. Other nucleotide sequences from this sample produce the same CDR3. The V call is TRBV27, the J call TRBJ2-7, with unresolved D. CDR3 length equals 13 residues. Per the germline V gene, CDR1 is MNHEY and CDR2 is SMNVEV (reference sequence). V was pared by 3 bases and J by 0 bases, with 6 bases between. In DNA form, the CDR3 reads TGTGCCAGCAGTTTGGCTAGCTCCTACGAGCAGTACTTC. Translating gives CASSLASSYEQYF.

The chain recombines TRBV13 with TRBJ2-5; no clear D. This CDR3 comprises 13 residues. Trimming removed 5 bases at V and 3 bases at J, with 10 bases between. The germline CDR1 and CDR2 sequences are PRHDT and FYEKMQ (reference sequence). This CDR3 reads CASSPSPEETQYF. CDR3 sequence (DNA): TGTGCCAGCAGCCCCTCGCCAGAAGAGACCCAGTACTTC.

To note about this clone: Other DNA variants within this sample encode the same CDR3. V is TRBV27 and J is TRBJ2-1; D gene ambiguous. The V and J ends lost 5 bases and 5 bases respectively, with 10 bases between them. The CDR3 is 13 residues long. Germline V CDR1 and CDR2: MNHEY, SMNVEV (reference sequence). Written as DNA, the CDR3 is TGTGCCAGCAGTGTACTAACAGACAATGAGCAGTTCTTC. Its translation is CASSVLTDNEQFF.

As for this clone: Other DNA variants within this sample encode the same CDR3. The genes are TRBV19 and TRBJ2-3, with D tentatively TRBD1 or TRBD2 (5 bases each). V lost 3 bases and J 5 bases, leaving 15 bases between the germline ends. Per germline, CDR1 LNHDA and CDR2 SQIVND (reference sequence). CDR3 length: 15 amino acids. In DNA, the CDR3 is TGTGCCAGTAGTATCGGGGCCTCCCGGGGAGATACGCAGTATTTT. This sequence encodes CASSIGASRGDTQYF.

J is TRBJ2-2 and V is TRBV10-2; 9 bases agree with TRBD2. The CDR3 is 15 amino acids. Germline V gene data show CDR1 as WSHSY and CDR2 as SAAADI. V gave up 4 bases and J gave up 0 bases; unmatched junction bases: 0. This CDR3 is CASSGTSANTGELFF. DNA for the CDR3: TGCGCCAGCAGTGGGACTAGCGCGAACACCGGGGAGCTGTTTTTT.

V is TRBV29-1 and J is TRBJ2-6; D gene ambiguous. Germline V gives CDR1 SQVTM, CDR2 ANQGSEA. V was pared by 5 bases and J by 2 bases, with 7 bases between. The CDR3 consists of 13 residues. The CDR3 DNA follows: TGCAGCGTTCGTCGGCCTGGGGCCAACGTCCTGACTTTC. It specifies CSVRRPGANVLTF.

The chain employs TRBV9 and TRBJ2-7; the match to TRBD2 covers 14 bases. V was clipped by 6 bases and J by 2 bases; unmatched bases: 7. Germline V gene sequence: CDR1 SGDLS, CDR2 YYNGEE. The CDR3 sequence is 16 residues long. CDR3 in amino acids: CASIPRLAGGTYEQYF. In nucleotides, the CDR3 is TGTGCCAGCATCCCTCGACTAGCGGGAGGGACCTACGAGCAGTACTTC.

The chain couples TRBV7-9 to TRBJ2-5, with 11 bases matching TRBD1. The length of the CDR3 is 17 residues. With 2 bases clipped from V and 5 bases from J, the junction kept 10 bases outside the gene matches. The germline V gene encodes CDR1 SEHNR and CDR2 FQNEAQ (reference sequence). The CDR3 loop reads CASSLSPGTGGFETQYF. The CDR3 nucleotides are TGTGCCAGCAGCTTATCGCCCGGGACAGGGGGTTTTGAGACCCAGTACTTC.

The chain links TRBV7-9 to TRBJ2-2; unclear D gene. Per germline, CDR1 SEHNR and CDR2 FQNEAQ (reference sequence). V was clipped by 4 bases and J by 4 bases, with 10 bases between them. The CDR3 covers 14 residues. Written as DNA, the CDR3 is TGTGCCAGCAGCTCCACCCAACTCACCGGGGAGCTGTTTTTT. Translation gives CASSSTQLTGELFF.

The chain carries TRBV4-3 and TRBJ1-3; unclear D gene. Germline V gene sequence: CDR1 LGHNA, CDR2 YSLEER. V shed 0 bases and J shed 4 bases, with 13 bases lying between them. This CDR3 contains 16 residues. CDR3 protein: CASSQEREGRGNTIYF. Written as DNA, the CDR3 is TGCGCCAGCAGCCAAGAACGAGAAGGGAGAGGAAACACCATATATTTT.

This rearrangement joins TRBV15 to TRBJ1-2; 11 bases line up with TRBD1. Germline CDR1 and CDR2: LNHNV and YYDKDF (reference sequence). CDR3 size: 15 residues. After removal of 5 bases from V and 1 base from J, the junction contained 3 bases not matched to a gene. CDR3 coding DNA: TGTGCCACCAGCGGACAGGGGGCCTATAACTATGGCTACACCTTC. Amino acid sequence: CATSGQGAYNYGYTF.

The chain joins TRBV28 to TRBJ2-7; no clear D. The germline V and J ends were trimmed by 3 bases and 0 bases, with 9 bases remaining between them. CDR1 and CDR2 from the germline V gene are MDHEN and SYDVKM. CDR3 length: 14 residues. CDR3 coding DNA: TGTGCCAGCAGTTTTATCTGGAGCTCCTACGAGCAGTACTTC. Translation gives CASSFIWSSYEQYF.

The chain combines TRBV5-6 with TRBJ2-4; 10 nucleotides line up with TRBD1. Germline CDR1 reads SGHDT; CDR2 reads YYEEEE. CDR3 length: 14 amino acids. Trimming cost V 2 bases and J 10 bases; bases outside gene matches: 6. Here the CDR3 DNA reads TGTGCCAGCAGCTTCGGGACAGGGGTAATAATTCAGTACTTC. Translating it yields CASSFGTGVIIQYF.

The rearrangement uses TRBV11-2 and TRBJ2-7; D gene ambiguous. The length of the CDR3 is 15 residues. CDR1 is SGHAT, CDR2 FQNNGV, per germline. The V end was cut by 2 bases, the J end by 4 bases, with 15 bases between. The CDR3 DNA follows: TGTGCCAGCAGCTTAACACCTGGTCAATATTACGAGCAGTACTTC. Protein sequence: CASSLTPGQYYEQYF.